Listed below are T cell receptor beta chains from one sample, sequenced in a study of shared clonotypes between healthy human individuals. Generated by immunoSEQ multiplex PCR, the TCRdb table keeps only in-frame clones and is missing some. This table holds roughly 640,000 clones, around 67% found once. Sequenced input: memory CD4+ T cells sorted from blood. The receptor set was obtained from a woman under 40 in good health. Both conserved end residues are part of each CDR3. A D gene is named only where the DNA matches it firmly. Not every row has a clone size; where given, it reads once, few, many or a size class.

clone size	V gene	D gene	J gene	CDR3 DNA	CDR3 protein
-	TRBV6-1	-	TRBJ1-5	TGTGCCAGCAGGGTCCGACCAACTAGCAATCAGCCCCAGCATTTT	CASRVRPTSNQPQHF
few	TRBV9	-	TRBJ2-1	TGTGCCAGCAGCCTCCGGTGGGATGAGCAGTTCTTC	CASSLRWDEQFF
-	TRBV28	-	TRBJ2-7	TGTGCCAGCAGCCCAGGGGGGACCGTGGGGACCTACGAGCAGTACTTC	CASSPGGTVGTYEQYF
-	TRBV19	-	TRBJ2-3	TGTGCCAGTAGTAAGGGCAGGGGAGGATCAGATACGCAGTATTTT	CASSKGRGGSDTQYF
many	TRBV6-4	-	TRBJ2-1	TGTGCCAGCAGTGAGGGCAGGGAAGGGAATGAGCAGTTCTTC	CASSEGREGNEQFF
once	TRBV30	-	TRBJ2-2	TGTGCCTGGAGTGTACTAGGGACCGGGGAGCTGTTTTTT	CAWSVLGTGELFF
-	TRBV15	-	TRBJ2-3	TGTGCCACCAGCAGCCTCGTAGCGGAAAACACAGATACGCAGTATTTT	CATSSLVAENTDTQYF
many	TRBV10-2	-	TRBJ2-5	TGCGCCAGCAGATTAGAAGGGCTAGCGCGAGAGACCCAGTACTTC	CASRLEGLARETQYF
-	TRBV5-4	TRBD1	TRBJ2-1	TGTGCCAGCAGCCCGGGACAGGGGTCTCCGCAGTTCTTC	CASSPGQGSPQFF
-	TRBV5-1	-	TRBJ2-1	TGCGCCAGCAGCTCTGACAGTTGGAGTTACAATGAGCAGTTCTTC	CASSSDSWSYNEQFF
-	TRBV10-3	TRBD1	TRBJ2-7	TGTGCCATCAGCCGGACAGGGTCCTACGAGCAGTACTTC	CAISRTGSYEQYF
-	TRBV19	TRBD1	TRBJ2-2	TGTGCCAGTAGTATAGGTGGGACAGGGTTCACCGGGGAGCTGTTTTTT	CASSIGGTGFTGELFF
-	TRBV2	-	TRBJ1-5	TGTGCCAGCAGCGGGACGCTAACAATGGTGGCCCAGCATTTT	CASSGTLTMVAQHF
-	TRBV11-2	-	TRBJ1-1	TGTGCCAGCAGCCTAATCGGACAAGCTGAAGCTTTCTTT	CASSLIGQAEAFF
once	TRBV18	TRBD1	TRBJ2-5	TGTGCCAGCTCACCCGGGACAGTAGAAGAGACCCAGTACTTC	CASSPGTVEETQYF
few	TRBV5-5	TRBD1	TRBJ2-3	TGTGCCAGCAGCCCCCCGCGGGACAGGGGCACAGATACGCAGTATTTT	CASSPPRDRGTDTQYF
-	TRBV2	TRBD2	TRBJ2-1	TGTGCCAGCACCAAACCGCCTAGCGGGTTGGGTGAGCAGTTCTTC	CASTKPPSGLGEQFF
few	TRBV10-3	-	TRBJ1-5	TGTGCCATCAGTGAGTCTGGGGGTAAGGGGCAGCCCCAGCATTTT	CAISESGGKGQPQHF
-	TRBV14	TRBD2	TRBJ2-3	TGTGCCAGCAGCTTCGGGAGGTGGGCAGATACGCAGTATTTT	CASSFGRWADTQYF
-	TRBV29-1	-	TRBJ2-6	TGCAGCGTTAGCTCTGGGGCCAACGTCCTGACTTTC	CSVSSGANVLTF
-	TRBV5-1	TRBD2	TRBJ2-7	TGCGCCAGCAGCCGGGGACTAGCGGGACCTTACGAGCAGTACTTC	CASSRGLAGPYEQYF
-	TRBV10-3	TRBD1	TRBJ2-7	TGTGCCATCAGTGGGGCCCTAACAGGGGGAGTCGACGAGCAGTACTTC	CAISGALTGGVDEQYF
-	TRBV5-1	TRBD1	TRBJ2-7	TGCGCCAGCAGCTGGGACAGGGAGAATTCCTACGAGCAGTACTTC	CASSWDRENSYEQYF
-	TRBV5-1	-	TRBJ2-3	TGCGCCAGCAGCTTCGGAGGGGGAGATACGCAGTATTTT	CASSFGGGDTQYF
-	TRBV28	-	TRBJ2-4	TGTGCCAGCAGTCAACTCCAAGGGGCGCGGACGGCCAAAAACATTCAGTACTTC	CASSQLQGARTAKNIQYF
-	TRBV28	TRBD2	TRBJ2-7	TGTGCCAGCACAGCGGGAGGGAATTACGGCAACGAGCAGTACTTC	CASTAGGNYGNEQYF
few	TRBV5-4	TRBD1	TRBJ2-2	TGTGCCAGCAGCTTGGGACAGGGGAACACCGGGGAGCTGTTTTTT	CASSLGQGNTGELFF
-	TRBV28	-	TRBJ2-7	TGTGCCAGCAGTTTAACAGCGGTAGGGGGCGAGCAGTACTTC	CASSLTAVGGEQYF
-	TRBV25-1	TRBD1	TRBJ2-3	TGTGCCAGCAGGGACAGGGGAGCTAGCACAGATACGCAGTATTTT	CASRDRGASTDTQYF
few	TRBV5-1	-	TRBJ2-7	TGCGCCAGCAGCTTGGAGGCCACCTACTCCTACGAGCAGTACTTC	CASSLEATYSYEQYF
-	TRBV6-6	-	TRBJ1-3	TGTGCCAGCAGTCCGGACGGAGTTTCTGGAAACACCATATATTTT	CASSPDGVSGNTIYF
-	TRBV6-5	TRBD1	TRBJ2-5	TGTGCCAGAAGCGACCAGGGACAGCAAGAGACCCAGTACTTC	CARSDQGQQETQYF
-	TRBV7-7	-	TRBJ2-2	TGTGCCAGCAGCCCCGTGGCCGGGGAGCTGTTTTTT	CASSPVAGELFF
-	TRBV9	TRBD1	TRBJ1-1	TGTGCCAGCAGCCCACGACAGGGGCGGGTGAACACTGAAGCTTTCTTT	CASSPRQGRVNTEAFF
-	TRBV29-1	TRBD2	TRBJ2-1	TGCAGCGTCGCAGGACTAGCGAAAGGGGGGAATGAGCAGTTCTTC	CSVAGLAKGGNEQFF
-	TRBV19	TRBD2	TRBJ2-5	TGTGCCAGTATCGGGGGGAACCAAGAGACCCAGTACTTC	CASIGGNQETQYF
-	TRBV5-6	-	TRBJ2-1	TGTGCCAGCAGCTTCAGAGGGGGGAGTAATGAGCAGTTCTTC	CASSFRGGSNEQFF
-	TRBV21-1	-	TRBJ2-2	TGTGCCAGCAGCAAAGTGGAACTAGCGGGAGGGAACACCGGGGAGCTGTTTTTT	CASSKVELAGGNTGELFF
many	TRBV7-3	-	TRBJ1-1	TGTGCCAGCAGCTTAACCACAGGGAAGGACACTGAAGCTTTCTTT	CASSLTTGKDTEAFF
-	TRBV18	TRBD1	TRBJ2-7	TGTGCCAGCTCACTTGGGACAGGGGGCGGAGACGAGCAGTACTTC	CASSLGTGGGDEQYF
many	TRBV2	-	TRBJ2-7	TGTGCCAGCAGTGGAGGACCGTGGGGGACCGCCTACGAGCAGTACTTC	CASSGGPWGTAYEQYF